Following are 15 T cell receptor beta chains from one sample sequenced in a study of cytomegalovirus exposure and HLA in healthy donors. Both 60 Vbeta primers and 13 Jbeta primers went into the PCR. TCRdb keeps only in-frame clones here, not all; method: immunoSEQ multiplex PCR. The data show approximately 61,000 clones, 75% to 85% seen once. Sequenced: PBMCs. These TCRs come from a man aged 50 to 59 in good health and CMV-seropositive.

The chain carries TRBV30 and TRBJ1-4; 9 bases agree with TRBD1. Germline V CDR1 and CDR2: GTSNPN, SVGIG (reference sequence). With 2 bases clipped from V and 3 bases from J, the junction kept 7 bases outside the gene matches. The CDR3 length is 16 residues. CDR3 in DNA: TGTGCCTGGAGTCCCGGGACAGGGCCTTCTAATGAAAAACTGTTTTTT. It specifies CAWSPGTGPSNEKLFF.

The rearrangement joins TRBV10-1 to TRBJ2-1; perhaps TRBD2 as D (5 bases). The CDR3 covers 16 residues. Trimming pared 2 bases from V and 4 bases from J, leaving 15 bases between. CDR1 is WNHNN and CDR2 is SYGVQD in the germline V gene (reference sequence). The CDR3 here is CASSENSGFSYNEQFF. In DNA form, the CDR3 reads TGCGCCAGCAGTGAGAACAGCGGATTCTCTTACAATGAGCAGTTCTTC.

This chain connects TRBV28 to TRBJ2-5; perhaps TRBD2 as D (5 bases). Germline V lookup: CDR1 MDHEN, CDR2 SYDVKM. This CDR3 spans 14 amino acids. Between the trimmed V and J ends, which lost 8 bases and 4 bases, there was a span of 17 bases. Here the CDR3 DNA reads TGTGCCAGCCTGGCGCCCACTGCGGGAGAGACCCAGTACTTC. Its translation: CASLAPTAGETQYF.

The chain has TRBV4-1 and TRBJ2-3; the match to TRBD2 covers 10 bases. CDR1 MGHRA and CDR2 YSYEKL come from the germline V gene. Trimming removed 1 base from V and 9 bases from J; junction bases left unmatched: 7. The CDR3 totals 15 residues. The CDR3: CASSQAGLAVQTQYF. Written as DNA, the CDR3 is TGCGCCAGCAGCCAAGCCGGACTAGCGGTTCAAACGCAGTATTTT.

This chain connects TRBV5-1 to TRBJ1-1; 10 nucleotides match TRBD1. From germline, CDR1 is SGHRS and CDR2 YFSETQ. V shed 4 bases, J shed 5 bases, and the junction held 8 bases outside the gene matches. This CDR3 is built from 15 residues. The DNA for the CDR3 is TGCGCCAGCAGCCTACAGGGACAGGGGATGACTGAAGCTTTCTTT. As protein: CASSLQGQGMTEAFF.

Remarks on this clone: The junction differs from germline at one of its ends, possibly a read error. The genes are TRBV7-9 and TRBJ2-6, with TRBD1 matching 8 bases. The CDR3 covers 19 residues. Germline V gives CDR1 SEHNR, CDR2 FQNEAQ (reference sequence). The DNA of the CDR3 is TGTTCCAGCACCTTAGGGGGGACAGGCCGGGTCACTGGGGCCAACGTCCTGACTTTC. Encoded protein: CSSTLGGTGRVTGANVLTF.

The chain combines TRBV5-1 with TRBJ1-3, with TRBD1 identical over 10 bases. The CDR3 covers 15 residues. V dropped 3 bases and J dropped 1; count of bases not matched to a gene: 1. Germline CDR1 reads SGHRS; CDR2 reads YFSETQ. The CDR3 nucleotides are TGCGCCAGCAGCTCGGACAGGGGGTCTGGAAACACCATATATTTT. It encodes CASSSDRGSGNTIYF. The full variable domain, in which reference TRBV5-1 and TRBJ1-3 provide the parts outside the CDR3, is KAGVTQTPRYLIKTRGQQVTLSCSPISGHRSVSWYQQTPGQGLQFLFEYFSETQRNKGNFPGRFSGRQFSNSRSEMNVSTLELGDSALYLCASSSDRGSGNTIYFGEGSWLTVV.

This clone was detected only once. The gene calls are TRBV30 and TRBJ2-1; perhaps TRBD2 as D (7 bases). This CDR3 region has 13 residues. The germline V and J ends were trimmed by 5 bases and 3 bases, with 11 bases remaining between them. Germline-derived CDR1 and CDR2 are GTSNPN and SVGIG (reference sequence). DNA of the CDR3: TGTGCCTGGGAGGGGGGGGACTACAATGAGCAGTTCTTC. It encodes CAWEGGDYNEQFF.

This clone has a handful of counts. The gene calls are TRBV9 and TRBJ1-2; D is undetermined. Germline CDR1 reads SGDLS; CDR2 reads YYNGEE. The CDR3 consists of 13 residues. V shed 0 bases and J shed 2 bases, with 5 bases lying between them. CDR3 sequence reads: CASSVGENYGYTF. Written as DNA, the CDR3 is TGTGCCAGCAGCGTAGGGGAGAACTATGGCTACACCTTC.

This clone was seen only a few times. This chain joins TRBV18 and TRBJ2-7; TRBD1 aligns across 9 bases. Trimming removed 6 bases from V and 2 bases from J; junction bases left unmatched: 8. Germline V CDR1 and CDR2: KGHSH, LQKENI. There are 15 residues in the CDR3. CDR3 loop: CASSFGQGRAYEQYF. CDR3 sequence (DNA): TGTGCCAGCTCGTTCGGACAGGGGAGAGCCTACGAGCAGTACTTC.

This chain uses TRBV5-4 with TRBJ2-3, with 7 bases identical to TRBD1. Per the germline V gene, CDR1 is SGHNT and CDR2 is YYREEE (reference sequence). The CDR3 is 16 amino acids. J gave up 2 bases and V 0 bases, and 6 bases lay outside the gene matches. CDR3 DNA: TGTGCCAGCAGCTTGGACAGGGGAGTGACCACAGATACGCAGTATTTT. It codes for CASSLDRGVTTDTQYF.

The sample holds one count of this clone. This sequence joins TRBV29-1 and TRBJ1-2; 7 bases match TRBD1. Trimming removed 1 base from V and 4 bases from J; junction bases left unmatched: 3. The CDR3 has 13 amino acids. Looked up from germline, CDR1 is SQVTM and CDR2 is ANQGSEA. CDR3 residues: CSVEGQGIYGYTF. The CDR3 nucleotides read TGCAGCGTTGAAGGACAGGGTATCTATGGCTACACCTTC. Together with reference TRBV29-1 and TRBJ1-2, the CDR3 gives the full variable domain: SAVISQKPSRDICQRGTSLTIQCQVDSQVTMMFWYRQQPGQSLTLIATANQGSEATYESGFVIDKFPISRPNLTFSTLTVSNMSPEDSSIYLCSVEGQGIYGYTFGSGTRLTVV.

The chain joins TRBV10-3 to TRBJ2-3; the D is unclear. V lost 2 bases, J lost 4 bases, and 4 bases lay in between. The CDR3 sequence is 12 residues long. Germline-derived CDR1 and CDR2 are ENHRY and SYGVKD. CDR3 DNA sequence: TGTGCCATCAGTGAGGGGCCAGATACGCAGTATTTT. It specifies CAISEGPDTQYF.

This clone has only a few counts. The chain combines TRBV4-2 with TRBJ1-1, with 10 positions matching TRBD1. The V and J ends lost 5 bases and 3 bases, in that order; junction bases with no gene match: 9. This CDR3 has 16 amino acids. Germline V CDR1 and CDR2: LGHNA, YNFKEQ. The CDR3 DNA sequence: TGTGCCAGCAGCATTCGGGACAGGGGTTTTGACACTGAAGCTTTCTTT. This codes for CASSIRDRGFDTEAFF.

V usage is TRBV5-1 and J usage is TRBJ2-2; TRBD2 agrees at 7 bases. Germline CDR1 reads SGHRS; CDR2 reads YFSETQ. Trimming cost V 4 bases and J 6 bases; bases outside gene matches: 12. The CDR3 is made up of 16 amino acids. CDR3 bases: TGCGCCAGCAGCCTGGCTAGGGCGGGGGAAGCCGGGGAGCTGTTTTTT. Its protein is CASSLARAGEAGELFF.